These 25 T cell receptor beta chains were sequenced from one sample in a study of T cell responses to AZD1222 COVID-19 vaccine. The method was immunoSEQ multiplex PCR; TCRdb's version includes in-frame clones alone and lacks a portion of them. The table records some 150,000 clones, 75% to 95% of them present only once. The sequencing used peripheral blood, collected on day 0 of MenACWY control vaccination. These receptors all stem from an adult in good health.

A single count supports this clone. The rearrangement links TRBV19 to TRBJ1-6; D remains ambiguous. CDR1 is LNHDA, CDR2 SQIVND, per germline (reference sequence). With 5 bases removed from V and 0 bases from J, the gap between germline ends came to 8 bases. CDR3 length: 15 amino acids. CDR3: CASSGPNSYNSPLHF. The CDR3 DNA follows: TGTGCCAGTAGTGGACCGAACTCCTATAATTCACCCCTCCACTTT.

The chain carries TRBV3-1 (or the pseudogene TRBV3-2) and TRBJ1-1; D not certain. This CDR3 has 15 amino acids. The V end lost 3 bases, the J end lost 0 bases, and 11 bases lay between the germline ends. In germline, CDR1 is LGHDT, CDR2 YNNKEL (reference sequence). The CDR3 nucleotides read TGTGCCAGCAGCCAGCGGACTTTCATGAACACTGAAGCTTTCTTT. Amino acid sequence: CASSQRTFMNTEAFF.

This clone is a singleton in its sample. The J gene is TRBJ1-1, the V gene TRBV5-1; D remains unclear. Trimming removed 0 bases from V and 0 bases from J, with 9 bases in between. The CDR3 is 15 amino acids. The V gene's germline CDR1 is SGHRS and CDR2 YFSETQ. In DNA, the CDR3 is TGCGCCAGCAGCTTGGAAGGGTCCCTGAACACTGAAGCTTTCTTT. It is translated as CASSLEGSLNTEAFF.

This rearrangement joins TRBV5-1 to TRBJ2-2; possibly TRBD1 for D (5 bases). The CDR3 loop spans 15 amino acids. Between the trimmed V and J ends, which lost 4 bases and 4 bases, there was a span of 14 bases. The V gene's germline CDR1 is SGHRS and CDR2 YFSETQ. CDR3 bases: TGCGCCAGCAGCCCAGGGATCCCGGGCACCGGGGAGCTGTTTTTT. Translation gives CASSPGIPGTGELFF.

This sequence joins TRBV7-3 and TRBJ2-7; a weak D match, TRBD1 (5 bases). V dropped 6 bases and J dropped 2 bases, with 11 bases sitting between them. The germline gives CDR1 SGHTA, CDR2 FQGTGA. This CDR3 has 13 residues. CDR3 protein: CASRDRQTYEQYF. In DNA, the CDR3 is TGTGCCAGCAGGGATCGACAGACCTACGAGCAGTACTTC. The entire variable domain, with the rest obtained from reference TRBV7-3 and TRBJ2-7, is as follows: GAGVSQTPSNKVTEKGKYVELRCDPISGHTALYWYRQSLGQGPEFLIYFQGTGAADDSGLPNDRFFAVRPEGSVSTLKIQRTERGDSAVYLCASRDRQTYEQYFGPGTRLTVT.

The V call is TRBV5-1, the J call TRBJ2-5; tentatively, D is TRBD1 (5 bases). Trimming took 6 bases from V and 3 from J, leaving 9 bases between them. From germline, CDR1 is SGHRS and CDR2 YFSETQ. The CDR3 has 12 residues. CDR3 nucleotides: TGCGCCAGCACCCAAGGGGAAGAGACCCAGTACTTC. Its protein is CASTQGEETQYF.

The V call is TRBV30, the J call TRBJ1-4; tentative D call: TRBD1 (5 bases). Germline CDR1 GTSNPN, CDR2 SVGIG (reference sequence). The V end was cut by 7 bases, the J end by 0 bases, with 18 bases between. The CDR3 contains 16 residues. CDR3 region: CAYQYKGRTTNEKLFF. The CDR3 nucleotides are TGTGCCTACCAATATAAGGGGCGAACAACTAATGAAAAACTGTTTTTT.

This chain's CDR3 is CASSGGNRAESGANVLTF. Written as DNA, the CDR3 is TGTGCCAGCAGCGGTGGGAACAGGGCAGAGTCTGGGGCCAACGTCCTGACTTTC. The chain uses TRBV5-4 and TRBJ2-6, with TRBD1 as a possible D gene (6 bases). The CDR3 covers 18 residues. Germline CDR1 reads SGHNT; CDR2 reads YYREEE (reference sequence). Trimming pared 4 bases from V and 1 base from J, leaving 18 bases between.

This sequence joins TRBV27 and TRBJ1-2; no definite D call. From germline, CDR1 is MNHEY and CDR2 SMNVEV (reference sequence). This CDR3 region has 13 residues. The ends were cut back, 0 bases at V and 3 bases at J, with 5 bases in the middle. As DNA, the CDR3 is TGTGCCAGCAGTTTATCGCCAGACTATGGCTACACCTTC. Protein product: CASSLSPDYGYTF.

This sequence joins TRBV3-1 (or the pseudogene TRBV3-2) and TRBJ1-2; a possible D gene is TRBD1 (5 bases). This CDR3 has 16 residues. CDR1 and CDR2 from the germline V gene are LGHDT and YNNKEL (reference sequence). V was pared by 0 bases and J by 6 bases, with 17 bases between. CDR3 loop: CASSQEALGRGNGYTF. The CDR3 nucleotides read TGTGCCAGCAGCCAAGAAGCCTTGGGGCGGGGAAATGGCTACACCTTC.

This clone was seen just once. This chain joins TRBV19 and TRBJ2-6; a possible D gene is TRBD1 (5 bases). The germline CDR1 and CDR2 sequences are LNHDA and SQIVND (reference sequence). The CDR3 covers 15 residues. Trimming left V 2 bases short and J 3 bases short, with 8 bases between. This chain's CDR3 is CASSIRQIGANVLTF. The CDR3 nucleotides are TGTGCCAGTAGTATACGACAGATTGGGGCCAACGTCCTGACTTTC.

The CDR3 loop reads CASSLRSGGAETQYF. The CDR3 DNA follows: TGTGCCAGCAGCCTCCGGAGCGGGGGGGCGGAGACCCAGTACTTC. The chain links TRBV3-1 (or the pseudogene TRBV3-2) to TRBJ2-5, with TRBD2 identical over 10 bases. Germline CDR1 is LGHDT and CDR2 is YNNKEL (reference sequence). With V trimmed by 4 bases and J by 5 bases, 7 bases remained unmatched. This CDR3 has 15 amino acids.

V is TRBV28 and J is TRBJ1-3, with D hard to call. There are 17 residues in the CDR3. CDR1 is MDHEN and CDR2 is SYDVKM in the germline V gene. Trimming took 1 base from V and 0 from J, leaving 13 bases between them. In DNA form, the CDR3 reads TGTGCCAGCAGTTTATACGTTGGGGTTCGCTCTGGAAACACCATATATTTT. This gives the protein CASSLYVGVRSGNTIYF. The entire variable domain, with the rest obtained from reference TRBV28 and TRBJ1-3, is as follows: DVKVTQSSRYLVKRTGEKVFLECVQDMDHENMFWYRQDPGLGLRLIYFSYDVKMKEKGDIPEGYSVSREKKERFSLILESASTNQTSMYLCASSLYVGVRSGNTIYFGEGSWLTVV.

The rearrangement joins TRBV5-1 to TRBJ1-1, with D unresolved. Trimming left V 1 base short and J 3 bases short, with 13 bases between. This CDR3 is 15 amino acids long. Germline CDR1 reads SGHRS; CDR2 reads YFSETQ. The CDR3 is CASSLNLLRDTEAFF. DNA of the CDR3: TGCGCCAGCAGCTTGAATCTACTCCGGGACACTGAAGCTTTCTTT.

Only a few counts were recorded for this clone. V gene TRBV28 combines with J gene TRBJ1-1; no clear D. Germline V gives CDR1 MDHEN, CDR2 SYDVKM. The CDR3 sequence is 15 residues long. V shed 4 bases and J shed 6 bases, with 18 bases lying between them. This CDR3 is CASSYMGYRTAEAFF. The CDR3 DNA reads as TGTGCCAGCAGTTACATGGGCTATAGAACGGCTGAAGCTTTCTTT.

The CDR3 nucleotides are TGTGCCAGCAGCCCGGGGACAGGGGAAGGCTACACCTTC. It translates to CASSPGTGEGYTF. The genes are TRBV7-9 and TRBJ1-2, with 10 bases fitting TRBD1. CDR3 length equals 13 residues. J gave up 8 bases and V 5 bases, and 5 bases lay outside the gene matches. In germline, CDR1 is SEHNR, CDR2 FQNEAQ (reference sequence).

This rearrangement joins TRBV7-8 to TRBJ1-1, with D possibly matching TRBD1 (5 bases). Germline V gives CDR1 SGHVS, CDR2 FQNEAQ. V lost 5 bases and J lost 5, with 15 bases in between. The CDR3 is 14 residues long. The CDR3 coding sequence is TGTGCCAGCAGCCGTTTACCGGGACGTACTGAAGCTTTCTTT. The encoded protein is CASSRLPGRTEAFF. The entire variable domain, with the rest obtained from reference TRBV7-8 and TRBJ1-1, is as follows: GAGVSQSPRYKVAKRGQDVALRCDPISGHVSLFWYQQALGQGPEFLTYFQNEAQLDKSGLPSDRFFAERPEGSVSTLKIQRTQQEDSAVYLCASSRLPGRTEAFFGQGTRLTVV.

This rearrangement joins TRBV5-4 to TRBJ1-1; D might be TRBD1 (5 bases). The V gene lost 4 bases and the J gene lost 0 bases, with 16 bases spanning the gap. Germline CDR1 is SGHNT and CDR2 is YYREEE (reference sequence). The CDR3 extends over 16 amino acids. CDR3 residues: CASSTSWGSMNTEAFF. The CDR3 nucleotides are TGTGCCAGCAGCACCTCGTGGGGGTCGATGAACACTGAAGCTTTCTTT.

The chain carries TRBV5-4 and TRBJ2-1, with 9 bases fitting TRBD2. With 0 bases clipped from V and 9 bases from J, the junction kept 7 bases outside the gene matches. There are 15 residues in the CDR3. From germline, CDR1 is SGHNT and CDR2 YYREEE (reference sequence). The DNA for the CDR3 is TGTGCCAGCAGCTTGGCGGCGAGCGGGAGGTCTGAGCAGTTCTTC. This gives the protein CASSLAASGRSEQFF.

This sequence joins TRBV25-1 and TRBJ2-5; perhaps TRBD1 as D (7 bases). Germline-derived CDR1 and CDR2 are MGHDK and SYGVNS. This CDR3 has 14 residues. V was cut by 11 bases and J by 1 base, with 17 bases left in between. In DNA, the CDR3 is TGTGCCCGCGGGCACAGGGGACTCCAAGAGACCCAGTACTTC. Its protein is CARGHRGLQETQYF.

This chain connects TRBV5-1 to TRBJ1-1; 10 bases are a match to TRBD1. Germline V CDR1 and CDR2: SGHRS, YFSETQ. CDR3 length equals 15 residues. V gave up 4 bases and J gave up 5 bases; unmatched junction bases: 8. The CDR3 reads CASSTGQGRNTEAFF. In nucleotides, the CDR3 is TGCGCCAGCAGCACGGGACAGGGGAGAAATACTGAAGCTTTCTTT.

The chain has TRBV14 and TRBJ1-2; D perhaps matches TRBD1 (6 bases). V was clipped by 3 bases and J by 8 bases, with 16 bases between them. The CDR3 runs 14 residues. Per germline, CDR1 SGHDN and CDR2 FVKESK. CDR3 loop: CASSQADRSWGYTF. As DNA, the CDR3 is TGTGCCAGCAGCCAGGCTGACAGGAGCTGGGGCTACACCTTC.

The rearrangement links TRBV6-6 to TRBJ1-5; 7 nucleotides line up with TRBD1. J gave up 7 bases and V 6 bases, and 12 bases lay outside the gene matches. The CDR3 is made up of 15 amino acids. CDR1 MNHNY and CDR2 SVGAGI come from the germline V gene (reference sequence). This chain's CDR3 is CASSRTGVEGQPQHF. DNA of the CDR3: TGTGCCAGCAGCCGTACAGGGGTTGAAGGGCAGCCCCAGCATTTT.

The chain employs TRBV7-3 and TRBJ1-2, with D perhaps matching TRBD1 (5 bases). Trimming cost V 5 bases and J 7 bases, with 20 bases left between them. This CDR3 has 15 residues. CDR1 is SGHTA, CDR2 FQGTGA, per germline. This CDR3 reads CASSLNPGQGGGYTF. CDR3 DNA sequence: TGTGCCAGCAGCCTCAATCCGGGGCAGGGAGGTGGCTACACCTTC.

The chain recombines TRBV6-1 with TRBJ2-7; 7 bases map to TRBD2. V shed 2 bases and J 4 bases; nucleotides not matched to a gene: 5. The CDR3 covers 14 residues. The germline V gene encodes CDR1 MNHNS and CDR2 SASEGT. As DNA, the CDR3 is TGTGCCAGCAGTGAATATGGCGGGAGTTACGAGCAGTACTTC. Translating gives CASSEYGGSYEQYF.